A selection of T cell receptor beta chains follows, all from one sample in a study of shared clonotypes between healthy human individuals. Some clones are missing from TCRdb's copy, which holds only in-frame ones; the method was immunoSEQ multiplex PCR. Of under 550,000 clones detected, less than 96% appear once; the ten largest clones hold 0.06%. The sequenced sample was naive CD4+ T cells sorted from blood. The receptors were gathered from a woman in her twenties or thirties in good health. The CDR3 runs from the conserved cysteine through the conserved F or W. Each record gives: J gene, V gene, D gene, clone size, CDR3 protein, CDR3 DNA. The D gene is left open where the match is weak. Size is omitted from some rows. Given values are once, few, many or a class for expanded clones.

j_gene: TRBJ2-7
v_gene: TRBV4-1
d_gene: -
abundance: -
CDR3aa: CASSPAPSSHEQYF
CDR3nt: TGCGCCAGCAGCCCGGCCCCGAGTTCCCACGAGCAGTACTTC

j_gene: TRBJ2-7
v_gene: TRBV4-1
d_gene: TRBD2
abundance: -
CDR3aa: CASSQEGKTSGRWYYEQYF
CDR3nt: TGCGCCAGCAGCCAAGAGGGGAAGACTAGCGGGAGGTGGTACTACGAGCAGTACTTC

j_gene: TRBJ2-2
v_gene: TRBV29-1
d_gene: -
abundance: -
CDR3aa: CSVRGVSNTGELFF
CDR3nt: TGCAGCGTTAGGGGGGTCTCCAACACCGGGGAGCTGTTTTTT

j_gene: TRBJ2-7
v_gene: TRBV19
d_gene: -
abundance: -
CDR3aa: CASSIGGSYEQYF
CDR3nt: TGTGCCAGTAGTATAGGAGGGAGCTACGAGCAGTACTTC

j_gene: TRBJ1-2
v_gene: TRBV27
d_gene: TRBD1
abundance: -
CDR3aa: CASRTTGNYGYTF
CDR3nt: TGTGCCAGCAGGACGACAGGGAACTATGGCTACACCTTC

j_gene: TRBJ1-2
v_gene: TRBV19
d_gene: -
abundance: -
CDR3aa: CASLQPNYGYTF
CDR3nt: TGTGCCAGCCTCCAGCCTAACTATGGCTACACCTTC

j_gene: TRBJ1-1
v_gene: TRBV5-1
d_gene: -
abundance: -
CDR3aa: CASSATGSRAFF
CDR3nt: TGCGCCAGCAGCGCCACAGGCTCTAGAGCTTTCTTT

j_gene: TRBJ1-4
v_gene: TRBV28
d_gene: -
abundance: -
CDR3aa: CASSFYGDNEKLFF
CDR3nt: TGTGCCAGCAGTTTTTACGGAGATAATGAAAAACTGTTTTTT

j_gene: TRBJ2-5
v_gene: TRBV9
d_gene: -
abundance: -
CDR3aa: CASSATGYRETQYF
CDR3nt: TGTGCCAGCAGCGCTACAGGGTACCGAGAGACCCAGTACTTC

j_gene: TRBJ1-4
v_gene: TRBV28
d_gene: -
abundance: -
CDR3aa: CASSLTTPGLLFF
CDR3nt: TGTGCCAGCAGTTTAACCACCCCAGGGTTGTTGTTTTTT

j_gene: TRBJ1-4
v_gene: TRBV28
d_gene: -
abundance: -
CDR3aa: CASSLPPGRREKLFF
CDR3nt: TGTGCCAGCAGTTTACCCCCGGGACGTCGGGAAAAACTGTTTTTT

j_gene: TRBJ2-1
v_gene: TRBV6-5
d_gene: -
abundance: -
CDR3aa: CASSYEGGTYNEQFF
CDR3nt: TGTGCCAGCAGTTACGAAGGCGGGACCTACAATGAGCAGTTCTTC

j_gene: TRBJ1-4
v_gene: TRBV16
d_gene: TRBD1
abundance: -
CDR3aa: CASSRDREEKLFF
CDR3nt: TGTGCCAGCAGCCGGGACAGGGAGGAAAAACTGTTTTTT

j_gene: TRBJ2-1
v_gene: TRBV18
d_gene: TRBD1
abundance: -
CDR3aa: CASSPGTGVGNEQFF
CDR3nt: TGTGCCAGCTCCCCCGGGACAGGGGTTGGTAATGAGCAGTTCTTC

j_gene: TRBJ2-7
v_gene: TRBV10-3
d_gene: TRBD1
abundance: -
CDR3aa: CAISESGQGAYEQYF
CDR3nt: TGTGCCATCAGTGAGTCAGGACAGGGGGCGTACGAGCAGTACTTC

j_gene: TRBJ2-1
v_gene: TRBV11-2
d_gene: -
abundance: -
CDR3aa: CASPAGDLDYNEQFF
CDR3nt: TGTGCCAGCCCGGCTGGGGACCTGGACTACAATGAGCAGTTCTTC

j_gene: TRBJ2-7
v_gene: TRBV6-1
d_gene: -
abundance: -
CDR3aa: CASSEAAGGSPPYEQYF
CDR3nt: TGTGCCAGCAGTGAAGCCGCTGGGGGATCCCCCCCCTACGAGCAGTACTTC

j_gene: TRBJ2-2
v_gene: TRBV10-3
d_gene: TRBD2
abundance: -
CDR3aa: CAIGYEREVGELFF
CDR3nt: TGTGCCATCGGGTACGAGCGGGAGGTCGGGGAGCTGTTTTTT

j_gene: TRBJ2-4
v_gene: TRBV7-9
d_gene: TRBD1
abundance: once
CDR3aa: CASSTFRGRRRNIQYF
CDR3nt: TGTGCCAGCAGTACTTTTAGGGGGCGCCGGAGAAACATTCAGTACTTC

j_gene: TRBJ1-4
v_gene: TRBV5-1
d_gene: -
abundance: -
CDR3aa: CASSIDLPGLAGEKLFF
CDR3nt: TGCGCCAGCAGCATCGACCTCCCGGGACTGGCTGGTGAAAAACTGTTTTTT

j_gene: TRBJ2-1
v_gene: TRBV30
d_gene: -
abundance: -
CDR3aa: CAWDPQPGDHEQFF
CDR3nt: TGTGCCTGGGACCCTCAACCGGGAGACCATGAGCAGTTCTTC

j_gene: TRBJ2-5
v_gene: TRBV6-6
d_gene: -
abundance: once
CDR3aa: CASTRDWRIQETQYF
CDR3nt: TGTGCCAGCACCAGAGATTGGCGAATCCAAGAGACCCAGTACTTC

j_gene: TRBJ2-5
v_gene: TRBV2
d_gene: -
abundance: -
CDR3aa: CASSESEQETQYF
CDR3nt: TGTGCCAGCAGTGAATCGGAGCAAGAGACCCAGTACTTC

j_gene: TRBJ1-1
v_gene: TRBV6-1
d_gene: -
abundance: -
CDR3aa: CASSEDILLRNTEAFF
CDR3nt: TGTGCCAGCAGTGAAGATATATTACTCAGGAACACTGAAGCTTTCTTT

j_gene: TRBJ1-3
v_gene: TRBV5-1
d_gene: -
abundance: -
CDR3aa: CASSLTGNTIYF
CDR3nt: TGCGCCAGCAGCTTGACGGGAAACACCATATATTTT

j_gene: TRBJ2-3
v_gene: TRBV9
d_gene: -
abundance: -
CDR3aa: CASSVVEGGSTDTQYF
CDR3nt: TGTGCCAGCAGCGTAGTAGAGGGGGGTAGCACAGATACGCAGTATTTT

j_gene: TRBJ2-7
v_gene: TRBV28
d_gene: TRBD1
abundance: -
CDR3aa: CASSLGGTGSPYEQYF
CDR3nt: TGTGCCAGCAGTCTTGGGGGGACAGGTAGTCCCTACGAGCAGTACTTC

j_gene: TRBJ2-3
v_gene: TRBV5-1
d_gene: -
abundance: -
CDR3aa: CASRSILPDTQYF
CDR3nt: TGCGCCAGTAGGTCAATCCTGCCAGATACGCAGTATTTT

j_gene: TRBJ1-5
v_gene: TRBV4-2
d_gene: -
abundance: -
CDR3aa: CASSQEGAENSNQPQHF
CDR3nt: TGTGCCAGCAGCCAAGAAGGGGCAGAAAATAGCAATCAGCCCCAGCATTTT

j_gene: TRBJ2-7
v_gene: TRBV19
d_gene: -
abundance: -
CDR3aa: CASSMGRDYEQYF
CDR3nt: TGTGCCAGTAGTATGGGCAGGGACTACGAGCAGTACTTC

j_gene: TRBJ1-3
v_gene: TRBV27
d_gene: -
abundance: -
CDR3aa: CASAGLSGNTIYF
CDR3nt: TGTGCCAGCGCAGGGCTCTCTGGAAACACCATATATTTT

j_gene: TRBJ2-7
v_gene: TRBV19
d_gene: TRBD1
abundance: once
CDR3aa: CASRQGQASYEQYF
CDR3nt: TGTGCCAGTAGACAAGGACAGGCCTCCTACGAGCAGTACTTC

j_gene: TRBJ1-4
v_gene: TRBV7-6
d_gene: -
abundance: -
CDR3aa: CASSLAGTQNEKLFF
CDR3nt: TGTGCCAGCAGCTTAGCCGGGACACAAAATGAAAAACTGTTTTTT

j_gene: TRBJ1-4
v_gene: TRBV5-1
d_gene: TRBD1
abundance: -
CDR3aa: CASSQTGTNEKLFF
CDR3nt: TGCGCCAGCAGCCAGACAGGGACTAATGAAAAACTGTTTTTT

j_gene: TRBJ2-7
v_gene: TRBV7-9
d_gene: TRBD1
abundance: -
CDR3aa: CASSSGTGSYEQYF
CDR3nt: TGTGCCAGCAGCTCCGGGACAGGCTCTTACGAGCAGTACTTC

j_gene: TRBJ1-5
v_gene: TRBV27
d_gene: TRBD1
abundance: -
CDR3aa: CASRAGGIGNQPQHF
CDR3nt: TGTGCCAGCAGGGCAGGGGGTATAGGCAATCAGCCCCAGCATTTT

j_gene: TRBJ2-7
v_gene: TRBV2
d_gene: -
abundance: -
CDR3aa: CASRRGWSGLPSYEQYF
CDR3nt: TGTGCCAGCAGGCGCGGGTGGTCGGGACTTCCCTCCTACGAGCAGTACTTC

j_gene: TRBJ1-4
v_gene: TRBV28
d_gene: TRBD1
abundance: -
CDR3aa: CASSRAPGQGGWELFF
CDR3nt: TGTGCCAGCAGCCGAGCGCCTGGACAGGGCGGGTGGGAACTGTTTTTT

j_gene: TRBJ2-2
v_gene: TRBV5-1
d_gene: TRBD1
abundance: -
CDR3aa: CASSQTPGTGGSGELFF
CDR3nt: TGCGCCAGCAGTCAAACCCCCGGGACAGGGGGGTCCGGGGAGCTGTTTTTT

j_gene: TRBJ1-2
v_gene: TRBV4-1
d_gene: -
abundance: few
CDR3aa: CASSQDGDYGYTF
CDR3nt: TGCGCCAGCAGCCAAGATGGAGACTATGGCTACACCTTC

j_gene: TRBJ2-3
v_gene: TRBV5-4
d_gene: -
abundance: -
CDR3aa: CASSSPRNTDTQYF
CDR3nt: TGTGCCAGCAGCTCCCCCAGAAACACAGATACGCAGTATTTT

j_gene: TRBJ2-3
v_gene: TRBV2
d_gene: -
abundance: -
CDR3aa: CASTIRGSTDTQYF
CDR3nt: TGTGCCAGCACTATTCGGGGGTCCACAGATACGCAGTATTTT

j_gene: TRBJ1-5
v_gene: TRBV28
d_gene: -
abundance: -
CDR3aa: CASSQPQGAKDQPQHF
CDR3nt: TGTGCCAGCAGTCAACCCCAGGGAGCCAAAGATCAGCCCCAGCATTTT

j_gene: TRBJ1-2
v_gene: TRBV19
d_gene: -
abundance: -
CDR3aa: CASTTGFYGYTF
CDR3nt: TGTGCCAGTACCACAGGGTTCTATGGCTACACCTTC

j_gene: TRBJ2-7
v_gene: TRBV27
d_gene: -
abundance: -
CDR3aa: CASSFEGRYEQYF
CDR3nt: TGTGCCAGCAGTTTCGAAGGCAGGTACGAGCAGTACTTC

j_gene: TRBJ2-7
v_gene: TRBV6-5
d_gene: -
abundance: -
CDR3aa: CATRRGTLSYEQYF
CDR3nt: TGTGCCACCCGCCGTGGGACACTTTCCTACGAGCAGTACTTC

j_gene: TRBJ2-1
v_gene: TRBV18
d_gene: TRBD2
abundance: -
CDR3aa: CASSLAGGPDNEQFF
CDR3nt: TGTGCCAGCTCTCTAGCGGGAGGGCCAGACAATGAGCAGTTCTTC

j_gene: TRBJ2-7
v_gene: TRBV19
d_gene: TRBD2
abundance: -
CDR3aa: CASTPTGTSSTQILF
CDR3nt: TGTGCCAGTACCCCGACCGGGACTAGCAGCACCCAGATTTTATTC

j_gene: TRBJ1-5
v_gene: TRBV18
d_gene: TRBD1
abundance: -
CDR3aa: CASSLLVGQGKYSNQPQHF
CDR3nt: TGTGCCAGCTCACTACTAGTAGGACAGGGCAAGTATAGCAATCAGCCCCAGCATTTT

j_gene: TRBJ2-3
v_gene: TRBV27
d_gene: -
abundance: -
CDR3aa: CASGPGGITDTQYF
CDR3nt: TGTGCCAGCGGCCCAGGGGGGATCACAGATACGCAGTATTTT

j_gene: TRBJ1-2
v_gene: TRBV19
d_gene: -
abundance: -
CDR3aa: CASSIRADNYGYTF
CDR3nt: TGTGCCAGTAGTATTCGGGCGGATAACTATGGCTACACCTTC

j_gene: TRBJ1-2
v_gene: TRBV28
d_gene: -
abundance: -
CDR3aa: CASRRTARFYGYTF
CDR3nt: TGTGCCAGCCGAAGGACAGCCCGTTTCTATGGCTACACCTTC

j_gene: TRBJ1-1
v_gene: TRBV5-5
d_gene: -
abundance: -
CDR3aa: CASNPPGTAEAFF
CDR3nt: TGTGCCAGCAACCCCCCCGGGACCGCTGAAGCTTTCTTT

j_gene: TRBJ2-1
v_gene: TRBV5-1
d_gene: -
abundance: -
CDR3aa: CASSPRLGRLYNEQFF
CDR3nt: TGCGCCAGCAGCCCCCGGTTGGGGAGATTGTACAATGAGCAGTTCTTC